The rows below give T cell receptor beta chains drawn from one sample of a study of OX40 agonist ivuxolimab in advanced cancers. Repertoires were generated with immunoSEQ multiplex PCR, while TCRdb's copy carries only in-frame clones and drops some. The table has tens of thousands of clones, around nine tenths seen once. The sample here was CD4+ or CD8+ T cells sorted from blood, taken in a trial of the OX40 agonist ivuxolimab. These receptors all stem from an adult with an advanced solid tumor such as melanoma, head and neck, liver or kidney cancer. The CDR3 runs from the conserved cysteine through the conserved F or W.

v_gene	j_gene	CDR3aa
TRBV7-9	TRBJ2-5	CASTRAGGQETQYF
TRBV7-9	TRBJ2-2	CASSFGPLAGELFF
TRBV9	TRBJ2-3	CASSSLSTDTQYF
TRBV10-3	TRBJ2-7	CASRPTGTYEQYF
TRBV6-5	TRBJ2-7	CASSNAGGSWDEQYF
TRBV30	TRBJ2-2	CARRDASNTGELFF
TRBV28	TRBJ1-5	CASSLDSNQPQHF
TRBV19	TRBJ2-3	CASSTRYTGWRTDTQYF
TRBV28	TRBJ2-1	CASSPTKYNEQFF
TRBV27	TRBJ1-2	CASSLSTGTVGYTF
TRBV7-3	TRBJ2-5	CASSLKGTSAETQYF
TRBV10-3	TRBJ2-1	CAITPVTSGRNEQFF
TRBV29-1	TRBJ2-5	CSAPLAGAETQYF
TRBV7-3	TRBJ2-5	CASSLGTGVLETQYF
TRBV5-1	TRBJ1-4	CASSLGGEKLFF
TRBV7-2	TRBJ2-3	CASSSGLSSDTQYF
TRBV19	TRBJ2-2	CASSFSGTSGTAGELFF
TRBV5-6	TRBJ2-7	CASSFWLPSSYEQYF
TRBV27	TRBJ2-3	CASSSPSTPSTDTQYF
TRBV5-1	TRBJ2-3	CASRTGTSGSTDTQYF
TRBV2	TRBJ2-3	CASRRDVSTDTQYF
TRBV6-5	TRBJ1-3	CASSYSGEAGNTIYF
TRBV7-9	TRBJ2-5	CASSSQETQYF
TRBV4-3	TRBJ2-3	CASSQDRKDTQYF
TRBV12-2	TRBJ2-4	CASRPELAGSLAKNIQYF
TRBV6-5	TRBJ1-2	CAISGQTRGGYTF
TRBV29-1	TRBJ2-7	CSVEGTGTYEQYF
TRBV5-1	TRBJ2-3	CASAFRDTQYF
TRBV4-3	TRBJ1-4	CASSQDSQGGVAEKLFF
TRBV27	TRBJ1-5	CASWSIGQPQHF
TRBV28	TRBJ2-1	CASSSSGTGKYEQFF
TRBV19	TRBJ1-1	CASSILGQMNTEAFF
TRBV5-1	TRBJ2-7	CASSLAVIAGEQYF
TRBV5-1	TRBJ2-1	CASSLERRDNEQFF
TRBV28	TRBJ1-5	CASRGQGIQPQHF
TRBV27	TRBJ1-4	CASSDRSRNEKLFF
TRBV6-4	TRBJ2-3	CASKASGDADTQYF
TRBV5-1	TRBJ2-7	CASSLPDGRSYEQYF
TRBV4-3	TRBJ1-2	CASSQDREGGRYGYTF
TRBV7-2	TRBJ1-2	CASRGNREHGYTF
TRBV5-1	TRBJ2-1	CASSLGQAYNEQFF
TRBV2	TRBJ2-5	CASYRVSGGETQYF
TRBV29-1	TRBJ2-6	CSVGAQSSGANVLTF
TRBV10-3	TRBJ2-3	CAISAASTDTQYF
TRBV28	TRBJ2-1	CASSLGTSGINEQFF